The 2 T cell receptor beta chains reported below all come from one sample, sequenced in a study of cytomegalovirus exposure and HLA in healthy donors. This PCR relied on a set of 60 Vbeta primers and 13 Jbeta primers. Repertoires were generated with immunoSEQ multiplex PCR, while TCRdb's copy carries only in-frame clones and drops some. This sample has about 120,000 clones; 70% to 80% occur once, and the top ten carry roughly 2.5%. The sequenced sample consisted of PBMCs. These TCRs come from a female donor in good health and CMV-seronegative.

The J gene is TRBJ1-2, the V gene TRBV6-5; TRBD1 might be the D (6 bases). Looked up from germline, CDR1 is MNHEY and CDR2 is SVGAGI. CDR3 size: 12 residues. V shed 6 bases and J shed 6 bases, with 11 bases lying between them. This CDR3 is CASSRRGNGYTF. CDR3 bases: TGTGCCAGCAGCCGCAGGGGAAATGGCTACACCTTC.

This chain joins TRBV5-6 and TRBJ1-2; 7 bases align to TRBD1. The CDR3 is 16 amino acids. With 8 bases clipped from V and 2 bases from J, the junction kept 15 bases outside the gene matches. Germline V gene sequence: CDR1 SGHDT, CDR2 YYEEEE. The CDR3 protein is CASHDRDLNLNYGYTF. CDR3 in DNA: TGTGCCAGTCACGACAGGGACTTGAATCTGAACTATGGCTACACCTTC.